The 8 T cell receptor beta chains below all came from one sample that was sequenced in a study of shared clonotypes between healthy human individuals. Clones were read by immunoSEQ multiplex PCR, and TCRdb kept only the in-frame ones, dropping some. The table shows over a million clones, with 75% to 80% occurring only once. The sequencing sample was made of memory CD4+ T cells from PBMCs. Subset of the sample: CD45RA-negative fraction. The receptors come from a man aged 18 to 29 in good health. Some clones in this sample may be carry-over from other donors' samples.

The chain joins TRBV19 to TRBJ1-4; 9 positions match TRBD1. Germline V gene lookup returns CDR1 LNHDA and CDR2 SQIVND (reference sequence). After removal of 6 bases from V and 5 bases from J, the junction contained 7 bases not matched to a gene. There are 15 residues in the CDR3. Here the CDR3 reads CASSREDRGNEKLFF. DNA of the CDR3: TGTGCCAGTAGCAGGGAGGACAGGGGAAATGAAAAACTGTTTTTT. The full variable domain, its missing parts supplied by reference TRBV19 and TRBJ1-4, is DGGITQSPKYLFRKEGQNVTLSCEQNLNHDAMYWYRQDPGQGLRLIYYSQIVNDFQKGDIAEGYSVSREKKESFPLTVTSAQKNPTAFYLCASSREDRGNEKLFFGSGTQLSVL.

The rearrangement uses TRBV10-3 and TRBJ1-2, with TRBD1 matching 8 bases. The CDR3 consists of 14 residues. CDR1 ENHRY and CDR2 SYGVKD come from the germline V gene. V was pared by 10 bases and J by 3 bases, with 10 bases of the junction left unmatched. This chain's CDR3 is CATVMDRVDYGYTF. CDR3 DNA: TGTGCCACGGTAATGGACAGGGTGGACTATGGCTACACCTTC.

The chain employs TRBV5-1 and TRBJ2-3, with 7 bases lining up with TRBD1. The CDR3 has 14 amino acids. Looked up from germline, CDR1 is SGHRS and CDR2 is YFSETQ. The V and J ends lost 2 bases and 4 bases, in that order; junction bases with no gene match: 4. CDR3 residues: CASSLDRVADTQYF. CDR3 nucleotides: TGCGCCAGCAGCTTAGACAGGGTGGCAGATACGCAGTATTTT.

Only a few counts were recorded for this clone. The rearrangement joins TRBV7-9 to TRBJ1-1, with 8 bases that match TRBD1. CDR1 and CDR2 from the germline V gene are SEHNR and FQNEAQ (reference sequence). V gave up 5 bases and J gave up 2 bases; unmatched junction bases: 7. The CDR3 has 15 amino acids. In nucleotides, the CDR3 is TGTGCCAGCAGCCACCAAGACAGGGGAAACACTGAAGCTTTCTTT. It is translated as CASSHQDRGNTEAFF. Based on the CDR3 plus reference TRBV7-9 and TRBJ1-1, the full variable domain is DTGVSQNPRHKITKRGQNVTFRCDPISEHNRLYWYRQTLGQGPEFLTYFQNEAQLEKSRLLSDRFSAERPKGSFSTLEIQRTEQGDSAMYLCASSHQDRGNTEAFFGQGTRLTVV.

This chain joins TRBV9 and TRBJ2-2; TRBD2 is a possible D gene (6 bases). Germline CDR1 reads SGDLS; CDR2 reads YYNGEE. The CDR3 extends over 17 amino acids. Trimming stripped 0 bases from V and 6 bases from J, with 18 bases between. The DNA for the CDR3 is TGTGCCAGCAGCGTAGGGCCGGGCGGGAATGATCCCGGGGAGCTGTTTTTT. It yields the protein CASSVGPGGNDPGELFF.

The chain recombines TRBV5-4 with TRBJ1-2; the match to TRBD1 covers 10 bases. V trimming: 4 bases; J trimming: 8 bases; junction bases outside the gene matches: 11. This CDR3 region has 15 residues. Germline V lookup: CDR1 SGHNT, CDR2 YYREEE (reference sequence). The CDR3 DNA follows: TGTGCCAGCAGCCAGGGGGGGACAGGGGAAGGCGGCTACACCTTC. As protein: CASSQGGTGEGGYTF. The full variable domain, in which reference TRBV5-4 and TRBJ1-2 provide the parts outside the CDR3, is ETGVTQSPTHLIKTRGQQVTLRCSSQSGHNTVSWYQQALGQGPQFIFQYYREEENGRGNFPPRFSGLQFPNYSSELNVNALELDDSALYLCASSQGGTGEGGYTFGSGTRLTVV.

This chain joins TRBV28 and TRBJ1-5, with 8 nucleotides matching TRBD1. The V gene end was trimmed by 6 bases and the J gene end by 16 bases; junction bases not matched to a gene: 8. Germline lookup yields CDR1 MDHEN and CDR2 SYDVKM. CDR3 length: 11 amino acids. The CDR3 sequence: CASSDRTGLHF. The CDR3, as DNA: TGTGCCAGCAGCGACAGGACAGGGCTACATTTT.

Points on this clone: This CDR3 is also generated by other DNA sequences in the sample. This chain connects TRBV5-1 to TRBJ2-5; D might be TRBD2 (5 bases). In germline, CDR1 is SGHRS, CDR2 YFSETQ. V shed 0 bases and J shed 5 bases, with 11 bases lying between them. The CDR3 totals 14 residues. The CDR3 loop reads CASSLVGPGETQYF. CDR3 nucleotides: TGCGCCAGCAGCTTGGTGGGTCCGGGGGAGACCCAGTACTTC.